This entry concerns a single T cell receptor (beta chain). This entry is derived from a study of OX40 agonist ivuxolimab in advanced cancers. TCRdb's copy holds only in-frame clones and misses some; the assay was immunoSEQ multiplex PCR. The sample has some 77,000 clones; 80% to 90% are singletons. Germline V gives CDR1 KGHSH, CDR2 LQKENI. V dropped 4 bases and J dropped 2; count of bases not matched to a gene: 4. The CDR3 runs to 14 residues. The receptor was isolated from an adult with an advanced solid tumor such as melanoma, head and neck, liver or kidney cancer. Sequencing used CD4+ or CD8+ T cells sorted from blood, obtained in a trial of the OX40 agonist ivuxolimab. This chain uses TRBV18 with TRBJ1-1; TRBD1 matches 7 bases. The CDR3 here is CASSRQGENTEAFF. DNA of the CDR3: TGTGCCAGCTCACGACAGGGAGAAAACACTGAAGCTTTCTTT.